A selection of T cell receptor beta chains follows, all from one sample in a study of OX40 agonist ivuxolimab in advanced cancers. Sequencing was performed with immunoSEQ multiplex PCR; in TCRdb, only in-frame clones are kept and a portion is missing. This repertoire shows about 69,000 clones, 90% found once; its top ten account for over 9.5%. Source: CD4+ or CD8+ T cells sorted from blood, taken in a trial of the OX40 agonist ivuxolimab. The receptors originated from an adult with an advanced solid tumor such as melanoma, head and neck, liver or kidney cancer. Both conserved end residues are part of each CDR3. The D gene is left open where the match is weak. For some rows the clone size is stated as once, few or many, or as a class when expanded; others skip it.

>NA|TRBJ1-5|TRBV7-9|NA
TGTGCCAGCAGCTTACGGGGGACCAATCAGCCCCAGCATTTT
CASSLRGTNQPQHF
>NA|TRBJ2-5|TRBV7-9|TRBD2
TGTGCCAGCAGCTTACCGGCGGCGGGAGTAGGAGAGACCCAGTACTTC
CASSLPAAGVGETQYF
>NA|TRBJ2-7|TRBV6-5|NA
TGTGCCAGCCCGTCTCTTTGCGAGCAGTACTTC
CASPSLCEQYF
>NA|TRBJ2-3|TRBV2|NA
TGTGCCAGCAGTGAAGCGCTTCCCCGAGATACGCAGTATTTT
CASSEALPRDTQYF
>NA|TRBJ2-7|TRBV6-1|NA
TGTGCCAGCATGGCAGATTCCTACGAGCAGTACTTC
CASMADSYEQYF
>NA|TRBJ2-7|TRBV21-1|NA
TGTGCCAGCACCTGGGGAGCAAAGGCCGACGAGCAGTACTTC
CASTWGAKADEQYF
>NA|TRBJ2-3|TRBV10-3|NA
TGTGCCATCAGTGAGTCGGGGAGCAGTACAGATACGCAGTATTTT
CAISESGSSTDTQYF
>NA|TRBJ2-1|TRBV5-6|NA
TGTGCCAGCAGCTTTGGGGGAGAGGGGCAGTTCTTC
CASSFGGEGQFF
>NA|TRBJ1-1|TRBV30|TRBD1
TGTGCCTGGAGTGTAGACAGGGTGGCTGAAGCTTTCTTT
CAWSVDRVAEAFF
>NA|TRBJ2-1|TRBV19|NA
TGTGCCAGCGCCCACGTGAGGGGGTCAGGGAAATACAATGAGCAGTTCTTC
CASAHVRGSGKYNEQFF
>once|TRBJ2-1|TRBV13|NA
TGTGCCAGCACAAGGCAAGGGGACAATGAGCAGTTCTTC
CASTRQGDNEQFF
>NA|TRBJ2-7|TRBV7-2|TRBD1
TGTGCCAGCAGCTTCGCCGGGACAGGGGCCCCCTACGAGCAGTACTTC
CASSFAGTGAPYEQYF
>NA|TRBJ2-2|TRBV5-1|TRBD1
TGCGCCAGCAGCGAGGGACAGGGGGCTTCCGGGGAGCTGTTTTTT
CASSEGQGASGELFF
>NA|TRBJ1-5|TRBV4-1|NA
TGCGCCAGCAGCCTCAGGACAAACAATCAGCCCCAGCATTTT
CASSLRTNNQPQHF
>NA|TRBJ1-2|TRBV19|NA
TGTGCCAGTAGTATACCATCACAGGGAGTCTATGGCTACACCTTC
CASSIPSQGVYGYTF
>NA|TRBJ1-2|TRBV11-2|NA
TGTGCCAGCAGCTTACGGGACCGACCTAACTATGGCTACACCTTC
CASSLRDRPNYGYTF
>NA|TRBJ2-2|TRBV18|TRBD1
TGTGCCAGCTCACCACAGGGGGCGCAAGGGGAGCTGTTTTTT
CASSPQGAQGELFF
>NA|TRBJ1-1|TRBV7-3|NA
TGTGCCAGCAGCCCAAATCTGGGGGTTGCTGAAGCTTTCTTT
CASSPNLGVAEAFF
>NA|TRBJ1-6|TRBV11-2|NA
TGTGCCAAGCAAAATTCACCCCTCCACTTT
CAKQNSPLHF
>NA|TRBJ1-1|TRBV7-9|NA
TGTGCCAGCAGCTTACCAATAAAAGGGACTGAAGCTTTCTTT
CASSLPIKGTEAFF
>NA|TRBJ1-2|TRBV11-2|NA
TGTGCCAGCAGACCACCAAACCGAGTCGGCTACACCTTC
CASRPPNRVGYTF
>NA|TRBJ2-7|TRBV10-3|NA
TGTGCCTCAGGAGGCAAATCCTACGAGCAGTACTTC
CASGGKSYEQYF
>NA|TRBJ2-5|TRBV18|TRBD1
TGTGCCAGCTCGCGCACAGGGGGAGAGACCCAGTACTTC
CASSRTGGETQYF
>NA|TRBJ1-5|TRBV7-2|NA
TGTGCCAGCAGCCAAGGGTGGGGGGAAGGGAGTCAGCCCCAGCATTTT
CASSQGWGEGSQPQHF
>NA|TRBJ2-5|TRBV7-3|TRBD1
TGTGCCAGCAGCCGGGGACAGCGAGGGGAGACCCAGTACTTC
CASSRGQRGETQYF
>NA|TRBJ1-1|TRBV7-9|NA
TGTGCCAGCAGCTCCCAGGGACAAAGGGGTACTGAAGCTTTCTTT
CASSSQGQRGTEAFF
>NA|TRBJ1-6|TRBV5-4|NA
TGTGCCAGCAGCTCCGGGTTCGGAGGCGGGAATTCACCCCTCCACTTT
CASSSGFGGGNSPLHF
>NA|TRBJ2-6|TRBV18|NA
TGTGCCAGCTCTCCCCAGAGAGCCAACGTCCTGACTTTC
CASSPQRANVLTF
>NA|TRBJ2-2|TRBV21-1|NA
TGTGCCAGCAGCAAAGAAAGTGGACAGGGGTACGGGGAGCTGTTTTTT
CASSKESGQGYGELFF
>NA|TRBJ2-5|TRBV7-2|NA
TGTGCCAGCAGCTTAGTCCCGGGGACGAAGACCCAGTACTTC
CASSLVPGTKTQYF
>once|TRBJ2-7|TRBV5-5|NA
TGTGCCAGCAGCTTGGATTACCCTAGCTTCTACGAGCAGTACTTC
CASSLDYPSFYEQYF
>NA|TRBJ1-3|TRBV19|TRBD1
TGTGCCAGTAGTTTGGACAGGGGGACCCAGCATGGAAACACCATATATTTT
CASSLDRGTQHGNTIYF
>NA|TRBJ2-3|TRBV7-8|NA
TGTGCCAGCAGCTTAGATGTGGGTTCAGATACGCAGTATTTT
CASSLDVGSDTQYF
>NA|TRBJ1-5|TRBV28|NA
TGTGCCAGTCAGAAGGGCTTTAATAGCAATCAGCCCCAGCATTTT
CASQKGFNSNQPQHF
>NA|TRBJ2-5|TRBV5-1|TRBD2
TGCGCCAGCAGCCCATGGACTAGCGGGAGTTTCGAGACCCAGTACTTC
CASSPWTSGSFETQYF
>NA|TRBJ2-4|TRBV18|TRBD2
TGTGCCAGCTCACCGCCCCCCCGAGGGACTAGCGGGACAAACATTCAGTACTTC
CASSPPPRGTSGTNIQYF
>once|TRBJ1-4|TRBV28|NA
TGTGCCAGCATCACGGGGAGGAGGGGAGAAAAACTGTTTTTT
CASITGRRGEKLFF
>NA|TRBJ1-4|TRBV19|NA
TGTGCCAGTACCCAGGGATGGACTAATGAAAAACTGTTTTTT
CASTQGWTNEKLFF
>NA|TRBJ2-7|TRBV27|NA
TGTGCCATCTCGAAGACCGATCCGACCTACGAGCAGTACTTC
CAISKTDPTYEQYF
>NA|TRBJ2-7|TRBV5-1|NA
TGCGCCAGCAGCTGGGAGGTACCGATCTACGAGCAGTACTTC
CASSWEVPIYEQYF
>NA|TRBJ2-5|TRBV13|NA
TGTGCCAGCAGCTTAGACCAAGAGACCCAGTACTTC
CASSLDQETQYF
>NA|TRBJ2-1|TRBV5-1|TRBD1
TGCGCCAGCAGCTTGTTATACCAGTCGACAGGGGGCAGGAATGAGCAGTTCTTC
CASSLLYQSTGGRNEQFF